This T cell receptor beta chain is from a study of spatial heterogeneity in lung cancer. Study details: There were consistently more beta-chain sequences detected than alpha-chain sequences. General study points: One measure, the expanded intratumoral alpha and beta TCR count, tracked tumor mutation counts.

TCRdb independently ran MiXCR on the 5' RACE reads; one entry per CDR3 protein. The sample has approximately 5,400 distinct CDR3 sequences; about 8.4% are singletons. The sample's time point: sample taken at primary tumor resection. Untreated early-stage non-small cell lung cancer patients, 72 in total, were the donors. Unsorted whole RNA of tumor, nontumor lung or frozen PBMC was sequenced. In this sample, this clonotype turned up many times. The target antigen is unknown. The V gene lost 5 bases and the J gene lost 4 bases, with 12 bases spanning the gap. The germline gives CDR1 KGHSH, CDR2 LQKENI. The CDR3 sequence is 13 residues long.

This receptor was obtained from a female donor with early-stage non-small cell lung cancer. The sequencing used lung tumor tissue, collected at surgery. This chain links TRBV18 with TRBJ2-7; D gene unclear. CDR3 nucleotide sequence: TGTGCCAGCTCATCAATACAAGTATACGAGCAGTACTTC. It yields the protein CASSSIQVYEQYF.